This is a list of T cell receptor beta chains from one sample in a study of technical replicates of blood from four donors. Repertoires were generated with immunoSEQ multiplex PCR, while TCRdb's copy carries only in-frame clones and drops some. The repertoire consists of tens of thousands of clones, with around 94% occurring once and the leading ten covering 0.2% to 0.3%. The sequencing sample was made of T cells isolated from PBMCs. All receptors derive from a human donor in good health. Both conserved end residues are part of each CDR3. The order of the fields is clone size, J gene, V gene, D gene, CDR3 protein, CDR3 DNA. D genes are given only for firm matches. Size tells how often a clone was seen (once, few, many) or the class of an expanded clone, and some rows leave it out.

size: NA; J: TRBJ2-7; V: TRBV27; D: TRBD2; CDR3: CASSTTGLVPDHEQYF; DNA: TGTGCCAGCAGTACCACGGGACTAGTACCCGATCACGAGCAGTACTTC
size: NA; J: TRBJ2-2; V: TRBV7-9; D: TRBD2; CDR3: CGFGTAGAGELFF; DNA: TGTGGATTTGGGACCGCGGGGGCCGGGGAGCTGTTTTTT
size: NA; J: TRBJ2-5; V: TRBV2; D: NA; CDR3: CASLAETQYF; DNA: TGTGCCAGCCTGGCTGAGACCCAGTACTTC
size: NA; J: TRBJ1-4; V: TRBV5-5; D: TRBD1; CDR3: CASSTTGGTNEKLFF; DNA: TGTGCCAGCAGCACGACAGGGGGCACTAATGAAAAACTGTTTTTT
size: NA; J: TRBJ2-1; V: TRBV10-1; D: TRBD2; CDR3: CASSPGLAGADEQFF; DNA: TGCGCCAGCAGCCCGGGACTAGCGGGAGCGGATGAGCAGTTCTTC
size: NA; J: TRBJ1-2; V: TRBV6-5; D: NA; CDR3: CASSGGRPNYGYTF; DNA: TGTGCCAGCAGTGGGGGCAGGCCTAACTATGGCTACACCTTC
size: NA; J: TRBJ1-1; V: TRBV18; D: TRBD1; CDR3: CASSPRDRNTEAFF; DNA: TGTGCCAGCTCACCCCGGGACAGGAACACTGAAGCTTTCTTT
size: NA; J: TRBJ2-1; V: TRBV7-8; D: NA; CDR3: CASSSRNRAVTLEQFF; DNA: TGTGCCAGCAGTTCAAGGAACAGGGCCGTCACCTTGGAGCAGTTCTTC
size: NA; J: TRBJ1-1; V: TRBV2; D: TRBD1; CDR3: CASSEQGDTEAFF; DNA: TGTGCCAGCAGTGAACAGGGGGACACTGAAGCTTTCTTT
size: NA; J: TRBJ2-7; V: TRBV6-6; D: TRBD2; CDR3: CASSSQRELTYEQYF; DNA: TGTGCCAGCAGTTCTCAGCGGGAGTTGACCTACGAGCAGTACTTC
size: NA; J: TRBJ2-7; V: TRBV6-6; D: TRBD2; CDR3: CASRETSGIYEQYF; DNA: TGTGCCAGCAGAGAGACTAGCGGGATCTACGAGCAGTACTTC
size: NA; J: TRBJ1-1; V: TRBV4-1; D: NA; CDR3: CASSQHFLGNTEAFF; DNA: TGCGCCAGCAGCCAACATTTCCTAGGGAACACTGAAGCTTTCTTT
size: NA; J: TRBJ2-2; V: TRBV2; D: NA; CDR3: CASAGSGELFF; DNA: TGTGCCAGCGCGGGATCCGGGGAGCTGTTTTTT
size: NA; J: TRBJ2-3; V: TRBV5-1; D: NA; CDR3: CASSRDITDTQYF; DNA: TGCGCCAGCAGCCGGGACATTACAGATACGCAGTATTTT
size: NA; J: TRBJ2-1; V: TRBV6-6; D: NA; CDR3: CASSPGSSYNEQFF; DNA: TGTGCCAGCAGTCCCGGTAGCTCCTACAATGAGCAGTTCTTC
size: NA; J: TRBJ1-4; V: TRBV27; D: TRBD1; CDR3: CASSLYPPGTGDEKLFF; DNA: TGTGCCAGCAGTTTATACCCACCGGGGACAGGGGATGAAAAACTGTTTTTT
size: once; J: TRBJ2-2; V: TRBV5-1; D: NA; CDR3: CASSLLGQNTGELFF; DNA: TGCGCCAGCAGCTTGCTGGGCCAGAACACCGGGGAGCTGTTTTTT
size: NA; J: TRBJ2-7; V: TRBV5-1; D: NA; CDR3: CASSRGTGIPRTYEQYF; DNA: TGCGCCAGCAGCCGTGGAACAGGGATTCCGAGGACCTACGAGCAGTACTTC
size: few; J: TRBJ1-1; V: TRBV6-5; D: NA; CDR3: CASSSRGRMNTEAFF; DNA: TGTGCCAGCAGTTCCAGGGGACGCATGAACACTGAAGCTTTCTTT
size: NA; J: TRBJ2-7; V: TRBV5-4; D: NA; CDR3: CATTWSPNYEQYF; DNA: TGTGCCACGACTTGGAGCCCCAACTACGAGCAGTACTTC
size: NA; J: TRBJ2-1; V: TRBV13; D: NA; CDR3: CASSLGGGHSYNEQFF; DNA: TGTGCCAGCAGCTTAGGGGGTGGGCACTCCTACAATGAGCAGTTCTTC
size: NA; J: TRBJ2-7; V: TRBV28; D: TRBD1; CDR3: CASSLGIRGRHEQYF; DNA: TGTGCCAGCAGTTTGGGTATCAGGGGGCGGCACGAGCAGTACTTC
size: NA; J: TRBJ2-7; V: TRBV28; D: NA; CDR3: CASSLGLLQYEQYF; DNA: TGTGCCAGCAGTTTGGGACTGCTACAATACGAGCAGTACTTC
size: NA; J: TRBJ2-2; V: TRBV2; D: NA; CDR3: CASRSTTGTGELFF; DNA: TGTGCCAGCAGATCTACGACAGGCACCGGGGAGCTGTTTTTT
size: NA; J: TRBJ1-2; V: TRBV13; D: TRBD1; CDR3: CASTQGAGGGYGYTF; DNA: TGTGCCAGCACCCAGGGGGCAGGGGGAGGCTATGGCTACACCTTC
size: few; J: TRBJ2-2; V: TRBV5-5; D: NA; CDR3: CASSLTLGGGELFF; DNA: TGTGCCAGCAGCTTGACTCTGGGGGGCGGGGAGCTGTTTTTT